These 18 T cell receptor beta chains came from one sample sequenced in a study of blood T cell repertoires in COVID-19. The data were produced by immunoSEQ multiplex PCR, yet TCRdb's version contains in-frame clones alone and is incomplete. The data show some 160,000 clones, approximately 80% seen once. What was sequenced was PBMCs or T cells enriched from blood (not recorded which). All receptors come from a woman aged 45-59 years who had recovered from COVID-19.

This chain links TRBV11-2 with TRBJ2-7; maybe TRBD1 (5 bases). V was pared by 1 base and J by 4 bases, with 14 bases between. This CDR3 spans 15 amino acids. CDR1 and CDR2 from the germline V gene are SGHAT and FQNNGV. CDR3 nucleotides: TGTGCCAGCAGCTTAGCGGAAAGGGGTGGGTACGAGCAGTACTTC. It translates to CASSLAERGGYEQYF.

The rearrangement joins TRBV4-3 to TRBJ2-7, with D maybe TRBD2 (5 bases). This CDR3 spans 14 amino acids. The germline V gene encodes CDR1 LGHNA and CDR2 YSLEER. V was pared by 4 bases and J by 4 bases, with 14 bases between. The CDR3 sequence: CASSLFSGGYEQYF. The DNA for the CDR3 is TGCGCCAGCAGCCTATTCTCAGGCGGGTACGAGCAGTACTTC.

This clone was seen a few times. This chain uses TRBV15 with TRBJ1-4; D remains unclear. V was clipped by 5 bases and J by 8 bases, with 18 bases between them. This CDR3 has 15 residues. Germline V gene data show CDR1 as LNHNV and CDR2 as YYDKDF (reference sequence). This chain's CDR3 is CATSEGRTVVEKLFF. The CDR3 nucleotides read TGTGCCACCAGCGAGGGCCGGACCGTTGTGGAAAAACTGTTTTTT.

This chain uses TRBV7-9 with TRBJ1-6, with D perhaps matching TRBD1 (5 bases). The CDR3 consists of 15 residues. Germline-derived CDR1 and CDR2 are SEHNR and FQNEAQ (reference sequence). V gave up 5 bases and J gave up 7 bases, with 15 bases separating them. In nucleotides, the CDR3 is TGTGCCAGCAGCCCGGGTTGGCAGGGAAATTCACCCCTCCACTTT. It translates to CASSPGWQGNSPLHF.

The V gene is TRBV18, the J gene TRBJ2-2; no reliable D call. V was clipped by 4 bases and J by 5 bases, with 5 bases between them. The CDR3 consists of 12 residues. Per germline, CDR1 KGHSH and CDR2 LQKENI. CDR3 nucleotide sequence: TGTGCCAGCTCACTGGAGACCGGGGAGCTGTTTTTT. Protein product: CASSLETGELFF.

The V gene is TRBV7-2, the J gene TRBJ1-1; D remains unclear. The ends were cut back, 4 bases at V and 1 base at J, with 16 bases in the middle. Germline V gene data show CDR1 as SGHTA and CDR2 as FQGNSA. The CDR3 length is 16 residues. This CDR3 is CASSSYRARANTEAFF. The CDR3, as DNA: TGTGCCAGCAGCTCGTATAGGGCGAGGGCGAACACTGAAGCTTTCTTT.

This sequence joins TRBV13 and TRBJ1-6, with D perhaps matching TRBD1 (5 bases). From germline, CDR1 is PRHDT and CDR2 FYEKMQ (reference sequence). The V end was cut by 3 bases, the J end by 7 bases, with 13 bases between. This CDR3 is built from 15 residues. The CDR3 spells CASSFEGGVNSPLHF. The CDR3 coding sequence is TGTGCCAGCAGCTTTGAGGGAGGGGTAAATTCACCCCTCCACTTT.

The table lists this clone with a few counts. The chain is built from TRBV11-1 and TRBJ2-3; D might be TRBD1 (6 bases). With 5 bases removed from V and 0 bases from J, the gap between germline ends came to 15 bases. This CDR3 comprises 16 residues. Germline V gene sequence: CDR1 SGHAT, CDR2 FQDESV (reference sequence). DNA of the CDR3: TGTGCCAGCAGCACGGGCTCAGGGGCTAGCACAGATACGCAGTATTTT. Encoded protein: CASSTGSGASTDTQYF.

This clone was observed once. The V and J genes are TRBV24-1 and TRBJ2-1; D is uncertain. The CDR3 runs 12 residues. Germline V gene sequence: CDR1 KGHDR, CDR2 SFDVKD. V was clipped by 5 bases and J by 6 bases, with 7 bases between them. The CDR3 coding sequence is TGTGCCACCAGTGGTTCCATCAATGAGCAGTTCTTC. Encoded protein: CATSGSINEQFF.

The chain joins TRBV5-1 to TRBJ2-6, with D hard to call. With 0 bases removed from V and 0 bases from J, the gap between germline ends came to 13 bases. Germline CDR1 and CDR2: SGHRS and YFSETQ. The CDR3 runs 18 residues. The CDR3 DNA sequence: TGCGCCAGCAGCTTGGCCTCAACCGAGAGCTCTGGGGCCAACGTCCTGACTTTC. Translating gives CASSLASTESSGANVLTF.

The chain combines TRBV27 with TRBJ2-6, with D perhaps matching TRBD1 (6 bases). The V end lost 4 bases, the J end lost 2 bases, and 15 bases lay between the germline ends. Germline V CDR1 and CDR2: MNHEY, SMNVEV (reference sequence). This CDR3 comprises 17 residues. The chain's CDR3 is CASSSGHLRAGANVLTF. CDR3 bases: TGTGCCAGCAGTTCGGGACATCTAAGGGCTGGGGCCAACGTCCTGACTTTC.

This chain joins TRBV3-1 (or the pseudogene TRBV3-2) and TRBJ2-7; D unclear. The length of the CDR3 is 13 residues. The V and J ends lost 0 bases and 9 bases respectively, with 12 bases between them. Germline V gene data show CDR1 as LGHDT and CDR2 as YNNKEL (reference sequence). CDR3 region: CASSQDPSVGQYF. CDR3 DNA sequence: TGTGCCAGCAGCCAAGATCCCAGCGTTGGGCAGTACTTC.

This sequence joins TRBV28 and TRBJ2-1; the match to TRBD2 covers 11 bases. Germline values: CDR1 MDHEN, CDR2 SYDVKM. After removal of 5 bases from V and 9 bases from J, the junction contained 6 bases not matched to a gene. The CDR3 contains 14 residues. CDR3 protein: CASSIAGGPGEQFF. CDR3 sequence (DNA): TGTGCCAGCAGTATAGCGGGAGGGCCAGGTGAGCAGTTCTTC.

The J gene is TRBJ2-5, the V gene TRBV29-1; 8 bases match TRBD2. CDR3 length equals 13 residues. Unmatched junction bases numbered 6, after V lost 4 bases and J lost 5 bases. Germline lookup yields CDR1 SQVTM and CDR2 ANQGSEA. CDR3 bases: TGCAGCGTTGGAACGGGGGGGTGGGAGACCCAGTACTTC. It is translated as CSVGTGGWETQYF.

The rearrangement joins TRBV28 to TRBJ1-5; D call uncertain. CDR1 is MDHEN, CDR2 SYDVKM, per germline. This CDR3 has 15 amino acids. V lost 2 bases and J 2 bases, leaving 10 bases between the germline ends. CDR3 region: CASSLEGVGNQPQHF. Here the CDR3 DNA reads TGTGCCAGCAGTTTAGAGGGCGTGGGCAATCAGCCCCAGCATTTT.

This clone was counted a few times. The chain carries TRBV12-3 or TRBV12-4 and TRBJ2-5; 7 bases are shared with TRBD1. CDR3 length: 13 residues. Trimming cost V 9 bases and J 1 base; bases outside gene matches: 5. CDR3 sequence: CASRTGRQETQYF. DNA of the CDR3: TGTGCCAGTAGGACAGGTCGCCAAGAGACCCAGTACTTC.

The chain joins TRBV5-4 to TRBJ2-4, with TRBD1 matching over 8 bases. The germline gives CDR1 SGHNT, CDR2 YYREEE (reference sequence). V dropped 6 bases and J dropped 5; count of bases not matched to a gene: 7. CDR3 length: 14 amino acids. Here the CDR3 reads CASNLGTGENIQYF. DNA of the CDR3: TGTGCCAGCAACTTAGGGACAGGAGAAAACATTCAGTACTTC.

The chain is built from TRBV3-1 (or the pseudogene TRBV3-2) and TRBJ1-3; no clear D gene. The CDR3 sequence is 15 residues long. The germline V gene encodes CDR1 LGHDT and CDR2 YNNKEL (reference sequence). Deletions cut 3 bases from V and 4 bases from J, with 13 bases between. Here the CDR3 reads CASSHRTPVGNTIYF. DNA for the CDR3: TGTGCCAGCAGCCATCGGACTCCCGTAGGAAACACCATATATTTT.